These 6 T cell receptor beta chains originate from one sample sequenced in a study of cytomegalovirus exposure and HLA in healthy donors. The primer mix had 60 Vbeta and 13 Jbeta primers. Produced via immunoSEQ multiplex PCR; TCRdb's table is partial and in-frame only. This sample carries about 160,000 clones, approximately 79% of them seen once, and the ten largest clones take roughly 7.1%. The sequencing input was PBMCs. These receptors were collected from a man aged 35 to 55 in good health and CMV-seropositive.

The rearrangement uses TRBV15 and TRBJ2-2, with TRBD2 matching over 7 bases. The V gene end was trimmed by 2 bases and the J gene end by 4 bases; junction bases not matched to a gene: 10. The CDR3 totals 17 residues. Germline V lookup: CDR1 LNHNV, CDR2 YYDKDF (reference sequence). CDR3 in amino acids: CATSRPPGGIGTGELFF. CDR3 nucleotides: TGTGCCACCAGCAGACCCCCGGGGGGTATAGGCACCGGGGAGCTGTTTTTT.

V and J are TRBV9 and TRBJ2-1, with D perhaps matching TRBD1 (6 bases). Trimming removed 4 bases at V and 0 bases at J, with 14 bases between. Germline V gene data show CDR1 as SGDLS and CDR2 as YYNGEE. The CDR3 covers 16 residues. CDR3 in DNA: TGTGCCAGCAGCCCCCCCGGGACACTCTCCTACAATGAGCAGTTCTTC. Translated: CASSPPGTLSYNEQFF.

The V gene is TRBV29-1, the J gene TRBJ1-1, with unresolved D. Trimming pared 6 bases from V and 4 bases from J, leaving 9 bases between. The CDR3 has 11 amino acids. Looked up from germline, CDR1 is SQVTM and CDR2 is ANQGSEA. Here the CDR3 reads CSVAYRTEAFF. CDR3 nucleotide sequence: TGCAGCGTCGCCTACCGCACTGAAGCTTTCTTT.

This chain uses TRBV11-3 with TRBJ2-7, with D possibly being TRBD1 (6 bases). In germline, CDR1 is SGHNT, CDR2 YENEEA. The CDR3 spans 16 residues. V lost 7 bases and J lost 4, with 23 bases in between. DNA of the CDR3: TGTGCCAGCACCACTCACTCAGGACAGCAACCTTACGAGCAGTACTTC. Protein product: CASTTHSGQQPYEQYF. The variable domain in full, with the rest retrieved from reference TRBV11-3 and TRBJ2-7, is EAGVVQSPRYKIIEKKQPVAFWCNPISGHNTLYWYLQNLGQGPELLIRYENEEAVDDSQLPKDRFSAERLKGVDSTLKIQPAELGDSAVYLCASTTHSGQQPYEQYFGPGTRLTVT.

V gene TRBV5-4 combines with J gene TRBJ1-1, with 9 bases lining up with TRBD1. This CDR3 comprises 16 residues. CDR1 and CDR2 from the germline V gene are SGHNT and YYREEE (reference sequence). V lost 0 bases and J lost 7; bases outside the gene matches: 10. In nucleotides, the CDR3 is TGTGCCAGCAGCTTGGAAGCCGGGACAGGGTTTCTTGAAGCTTTCTTT. Translation: CASSLEAGTGFLEAFF.

The count of this clone is one. The chain employs TRBV7-9 and TRBJ1-6, with 7 bases matching TRBD1. The length of the CDR3 is 15 residues. Germline CDR1 reads SEHNR; CDR2 reads FQNEAQ (reference sequence). The V gene end was trimmed by 4 bases and the J gene end by 10 bases; junction bases not matched to a gene: 10. The DNA for the CDR3 is TGTGCCAGCAGCTCACAGGGGTTGGGGCGATCACCCCTCCACTTT. This sequence encodes CASSSQGLGRSPLHF.